The rows below give T cell receptor beta chains drawn from one sample of a study of T cells in tuberculosis. This table comes from immunoSEQ multiplex PCR, and its TCRdb copy is limited to in-frame clones, with some not included. The table records 37,000 or so clones, about 94% of them present only once. Specimen: PBMCs. These receptors were collected from a donor aged 10-29 years with latent tuberculosis or without tuberculosis infection. Some clones in this sample may be carry-over from other donors' samples. CDR3s include the opening cysteine and the closing phenylalanine or tryptophan. The order of the fields is CDR3 DNA, CDR3 protein, clone size, V gene, J gene, D gene. The D gene is left open where the match is weak. Size is stated for part of the rows, as once, few or many counts, or as a class when the clone is expanded.

TGTGCCAGTAGACAGGACAGATGGATAGGAAAACTGTTTTTT	CASRQDRWIGKLFF	-	TRBV19	TRBJ1-4	-
TGTGCCAGCAGTTTCGTTGGGGGAGGGGGGTACGAGCAGTACTTC	CASSFVGGGGYEQYF	-	TRBV28	TRBJ2-7	-
TGTGCCAGCAGCTTAAGTTTCGGGACAGTGGCGAACTATGGCTACACCTTC	CASSLSFGTVANYGYTF	-	TRBV5-5	TRBJ1-2	TRBD1
TGTGCCAGCAGTTACTCGTCCGAAACGAGTGAAGCTTTCTTT	CASSYSSETSEAFF	-	TRBV6-5	TRBJ1-1	-
TGTGCTAGTGGTACCGGGACAGTGTACAATGAGCAGTTCTTC	CASGTGTVYNEQFF	-	TRBV12-5	TRBJ2-1	TRBD1
TGTGCCAGCAGCGTAGACAGGGATGGCTACACCTTC	CASSVDRDGYTF	once	TRBV9	TRBJ1-2	-
TGTGCTAGTGGTTTGGGGTCGGGCAGGGCAGATACGCAGTATTTT	CASGLGSGRADTQYF	-	TRBV12-5	TRBJ2-3	-
TGTGCCTGCCCCGGGCAGGGAAACACCGGGGAGCTGTTTTTT	CACPGQGNTGELFF	-	TRBV30	TRBJ2-2	-
TGTGCCAGCAGCACTCGACAGACCACAGATACGCAGTATTTT	CASSTRQTTDTQYF	once	TRBV9	TRBJ2-3	-
TGTGCCAGCAGTCGGGGGGGAGCCAAAAACATTCAGTACTTC	CASSRGGAKNIQYF	-	TRBV6-5	TRBJ2-4	TRBD2
TGTGCCAGCTCACCGGGACAGGGTTCATTCGGGGAGCTGTTTTTT	CASSPGQGSFGELFF	many	TRBV18	TRBJ2-2	TRBD1
TGTGCCTGGAGTGTACTTGAAGCTTTCTTT	CAWSVLEAFF	-	TRBV30	TRBJ1-1	-
TGCGCCAGCAGTTCCAGGGGGCAGGGGCAAGAGACCCAGTACTTC	CASSSRGQGQETQYF	-	TRBV10-2	TRBJ2-5	TRBD1
TGTGCCAGCAGCCCCACAGGGGACCTGGGAAACACCATATATTTT	CASSPTGDLGNTIYF	-	TRBV28	TRBJ1-3	TRBD1
TGTGCCAGCAGCCTTACAGGGGGGGGGTATAGCAATCAGCCCCAGCATTTT	CASSLTGGGYSNQPQHF	-	TRBV27	TRBJ1-5	TRBD1
TGTGCCTGGACTAGCGGGGTATCCCAAGAGACCCAGTACTTC	CAWTSGVSQETQYF	-	TRBV30	TRBJ2-5	TRBD2
TGCAGCGTCCTCGGAGGGCAGAACACCGGGGAGCTGTTTTTT	CSVLGGQNTGELFF	-	TRBV29-1	TRBJ2-2	-
TGTGCCAGCAGCTTAGTGGGGGGGCCGGGGGATACGCAGTATTTT	CASSLVGGPGDTQYF	-	TRBV11-2	TRBJ2-3	-
TGTGCCAGCAGCTTCGAGGGACAGGGGGCGTACAAAAACATTCAGTACTTC	CASSFEGQGAYKNIQYF	-	TRBV7-8	TRBJ2-4	TRBD1
TGTGCCAGCAGTGGGTGGGGGGAGACTGAAGCTTTCTTT	CASSGWGETEAFF	-	TRBV5-6	TRBJ1-1	-
TGTGCCACCGCGTTCGGACAGGGCAATGAGCAGTTCTTC	CATAFGQGNEQFF	-	TRBV7-3	TRBJ2-1	TRBD1
TGCAGCGTTGACCCGCTTGGGGCCTATGGCTACACCTTC	CSVDPLGAYGYTF	-	TRBV29-1	TRBJ1-2	-
TGTGCCAGCAGCCCTCCAGGGGTCGCCGGGGAACTGTTTTTT	CASSPPGVAGELFF	-	TRBV7-2	TRBJ1-4	-
TGTGCCAGCAGTCTAGGACAGCTGGAAGAGACCCAGTACTTC	CASSLGQLEETQYF	-	TRBV6-5	TRBJ2-5	-